These 25 T cell receptor beta chains came from one sample sequenced in a study of blood T cell repertoires in COVID-19. Sequenced by immunoSEQ multiplex PCR; TCRdb stores in-frame clones only, minus some. The profile shows fewer than 250,000 clones, roughly 86% of them singletons. The sequencing input was peripheral blood. These receptors originate from a woman between 65 and 79 years old with active or convalescent COVID-19.

The chain couples TRBV28 to TRBJ1-1; 10 bases are a match to TRBD1. V gave up 6 bases and J gave up 5 bases; unmatched junction bases: 9. Germline V lookup: CDR1 MDHEN, CDR2 SYDVKM. The CDR3 runs to 15 residues. The CDR3 protein is CASSPPGTGVTEAFF. The DNA of the CDR3 is TGTGCCAGCAGCCCTCCGGGGACAGGGGTTACTGAAGCTTTCTTT.

CDR3 loop: CASSFPALGGKTQYF. CDR3 sequence (DNA): TGTGCCAGCAGCTTCCCAGCGCTAGGGGGAAAGACCCAGTACTTC. This rearrangement joins TRBV7-2 to TRBJ2-5; TRBD1 is a possible D gene (6 bases). Germline CDR1 and CDR2: SGHTA and FQGNSA. This CDR3 has 15 amino acids. V was shortened by 3 bases and J by 6 bases, with 17 bases between the two germline ends.

The CDR3: CASSLLGQGNEQYF. The DNA of the CDR3 is TGCGCCAGCAGCTTGCTTGGACAGGGCAACGAGCAGTACTTC. The gene calls are TRBV5-1 and TRBJ2-7, with TRBD1 matching 8 bases. CDR1 SGHRS and CDR2 YFSETQ come from the germline V gene. J lost 5 bases, V lost 1 base, and 5 bases had no gene match. The CDR3 runs to 14 residues.

V gene TRBV19 combines with J gene TRBJ1-4, with 7 bases identical to TRBD1. Germline V lookup: CDR1 LNHDA, CDR2 SQIVND (reference sequence). CDR3 length: 14 amino acids. The V segment lost 6 bases and the J segment 7 bases; nucleotides outside the gene matches: 8. The CDR3 bases are TGTGCCAGTAGGCACAGGGGCGCAACTGAAAAACTGTTTTTT. Its protein is CASRHRGATEKLFF.

V gene TRBV21-1 combines with J gene TRBJ2-3; the table gives TRBD2 as D, unverified against the DNA. TRBV21-1 is given as a pseudogene. The CDR3 sequence is 14 residues long. The CDR3 nucleotides read TGTGCCAGCAGCCTCGGGGGGGTGACAGATACGCAGTATTTT. It translates to CASSLGGVTDTQYF.

This sequence joins TRBV27 and TRBJ2-7; possible D gene TRBD2, 6 bases. Germline CDR1 reads MNHEY; CDR2 reads SMNVEV (reference sequence). Trimming took off 0 bases at V and 7 bases at J, with 19 bases between the two ends. CDR3 length: 16 amino acids. In nucleotides, the CDR3 is TGTGCCAGCAGTTTATCGGCGGGACCGCTGATCTTGGAGCAGTACTTC. It codes for CASSLSAGPLILEQYF.

The CDR3 DNA reads as TGTGCCAGTAGCAGAGGGGCGGGGAGTTCTGGGGCCAACGTCCTGACTTTC. Amino acid sequence: CASSRGAGSSGANVLTF. The chain uses TRBV19 and TRBJ2-6; D perhaps matches TRBD2 (6 bases). From germline, CDR1 is LNHDA and CDR2 SQIVND (reference sequence). The CDR3 has 17 residues. The V gene lost 6 bases and the J gene lost 1 base, with 16 bases spanning the gap.

The chain is built from TRBV2 and TRBJ1-4; D gene uncertain. CDR3 length equals 15 residues. Trimming pared 3 bases from V and 0 bases from J, leaving 8 bases between. Germline CDR1 SNHLY, CDR2 FYNNEI. The CDR3 spells CASSDRLPTNEKLFF. CDR3 sequence (DNA): TGTGCCAGCAGTGACAGACTGCCAACTAATGAAAAACTGTTTTTT.

This chain links TRBV7-6 with TRBJ2-5; 7 nucleotides match TRBD2. Losses at the gene ends were 2 bases for V and 5 bases for J; bases not matched to a gene: 5. This CDR3 is built from 14 residues. CDR1 and CDR2 (germline): SGHVS, FNYEAQ. The CDR3 DNA reads as TGTGCCAGCAGCTTAAATGTCGGGGGGGAGACCCAGTACTTC. This encodes CASSLNVGGETQYF.

This clone was picked up one time. The gene calls are TRBV7-9 and TRBJ2-1; possible D gene TRBD2, 6 bases. The CDR3 covers 13 residues. CDR1 SEHNR and CDR2 FQNEAQ come from the germline V gene (reference sequence). V dropped 0 bases and J dropped 8 bases, with 8 bases sitting between them. For the CDR3, the DNA is TGTGCCAGCAGCTTAGCGGCTAGCGATGAGCAGTTCTTC. Translated, it gives CASSLAASDEQFF.

The gene calls are TRBV19 and TRBJ2-1, with D possibly matching TRBD1 (6 bases). Germline V gene data show CDR1 as LNHDA and CDR2 as SQIVND (reference sequence). V was clipped by 4 bases and J by 8 bases, with 21 bases between them. The CDR3 is made up of 16 amino acids. CDR3 amino acids: CASSTGQPLLRDEQFF. The DNA of the CDR3 is TGTGCCAGTAGTACCGGACAGCCACTATTAAGGGATGAGCAGTTCTTC.

The rearrangement joins TRBV5-8 to TRBJ1-4; possible D gene TRBD1, 5 bases. The CDR3 contains 15 residues. V lost 0 bases and J 5 bases, leaving 11 bases between the germline ends. Germline assignment: CDR1 SGHTS and CDR2 YDEGEE. CDR3 nucleotides: TGTGCCAGCAGCTTGGTACCGAGACAGAATGAAAAACTGTTTTTT. Protein: CASSLVPRQNEKLFF.

The V call is TRBV11-3, the J call TRBJ2-2, with D possibly being TRBD2 (7 bases). Trimming removed 6 bases at V and 7 bases at J, with 12 bases between. This CDR3 has 13 amino acids. The germline V gene has CDR1 SGHNT and CDR2 YENEEA. The CDR3: CASRKGGHGELFF. CDR3 DNA: TGTGCCAGCAGGAAGGGGGGGCACGGGGAGCTGTTTTTT.

The gene calls are TRBV6-5 and TRBJ2-1; 7 nucleotides match TRBD1. CDR3 length: 15 residues. CDR1 is MNHEY, CDR2 SVGAGI, per germline. The junction had 8 bases not matched to a gene; V was cut back by 6 bases and J by 3 bases. The CDR3: CASSAQDRNYNEQFF. The CDR3 nucleotides read TGTGCCAGCAGCGCTCAGGACAGGAACTACAATGAGCAGTTCTTC.

This clone appeared a few times. The V and J genes are TRBV19 and TRBJ2-7, with 8 bases fitting TRBD1. CDR1 is LNHDA, CDR2 SQIVND, per germline (reference sequence). The CDR3 totals 15 residues. The ends lost 3 bases at V and 4 bases at J; junction bases unmatched: 8. CDR3 sequence (DNA): TGTGCCAGTAGTATGGGGACAGGAGGACTTTACGAGCAGTACTTC. Its protein product is CASSMGTGGLYEQYF.

This sequence joins TRBV6-2 or TRBV6-3 and TRBJ2-1, with 10 bases identical to TRBD2. CDR1 and CDR2 (germline): MNHEY, SVGEGT. Trimming cost V 5 bases and J 3 bases; bases outside gene matches: 4. The CDR3 extends over 15 amino acids. In nucleotides, the CDR3 is TGTGCCAGCAGTCCAAGCGGGAGGGTCTACAATGAGCAGTTCTTC. Its translation: CASSPSGRVYNEQFF.

The chain couples TRBV29-1 to TRBJ2-6; the D is unclear. Germline V gene sequence: CDR1 SQVTM, CDR2 ANQGSEA. V was clipped by 5 bases and J by 0 bases, with 8 bases between them. The CDR3 loop spans 14 amino acids. As DNA, the CDR3 is TGCAGCGTTACCCAGGTCTCTGGGGCCAACGTCCTGACTTTC. This codes for CSVTQVSGANVLTF.

The chain carries TRBV5-1 and TRBJ2-2, with 9 nucleotides matching TRBD1. The CDR3 is 18 amino acids. Losses at the gene ends were 4 bases for V and 3 bases for J; bases not matched to a gene: 13. CDR1 is SGHRS and CDR2 is YFSETQ in the germline V gene. The CDR3 spells CASSPIAWDREHTGELFF. CDR3 coding DNA: TGCGCCAGCAGCCCTATTGCCTGGGACAGGGAACACACCGGGGAGCTGTTTTTT.

The gene calls are TRBV9 and TRBJ2-2; tentative D call: TRBD2 (6 bases). Germline values: CDR1 SGDLS, CDR2 YYNGEE. V lost 8 bases and J 6 bases, leaving 20 bases between the germline ends. The CDR3 extends over 15 amino acids. The chain's CDR3 is CASLREWVIAGELFF. The CDR3 DNA is TGTGCCAGTCTACGGGAGTGGGTTATAGCCGGGGAGCTGTTTTTT. The full variable domain, in which reference TRBV9 and TRBJ2-2 provide the parts outside the CDR3, is DSGVTQTPKHLITATGQRVTLRCSPRSGDLSVYWYQQSLDQGLQFLIQYYNGEERAKGNILERFSAQQFPDLHSELNLSSLELGDSALYFCASLREWVIAGELFFGEGSRLTVL.

The chain uses TRBV5-6 and TRBJ2-1; D is perhaps TRBD2 (6 bases). Trimming pared 3 bases from V and 1 base from J, leaving 14 bases between. The V gene's germline CDR1 is SGHDT and CDR2 YYEEEE. CDR3 length equals 16 residues. In nucleotides, the CDR3 is TGTGCCAGCAGCTGGATGGACTACCGATCCTACAATGAGCAGTTCTTC. Its translation is CASSWMDYRSYNEQFF.

V gene TRBV11-2 combines with J gene TRBJ2-5, with 10 bases aligning to TRBD1. The length of the CDR3 is 15 residues. V was pared by 4 bases and J by 5 bases, with 7 bases of the junction left unmatched. Germline V gene sequence: CDR1 SGHAT, CDR2 FQNNGV. As DNA, the CDR3 is TGTGCCAGCAGCTACTCGGGACAGGGGAAGGAGACCCAGTACTTC. Translating it yields CASSYSGQGKETQYF. Drawing the rest from reference TRBV11-2 and TRBJ2-5, the complete variable domain is EAGVAQSPRYKIIEKRQSVAFWCNPISGHATLYWYQQILGQGPKLLIQFQNNGVVDDSQLPKDRFSAERLKGVDSTLKIQPAKLEDSAVYLCASSYSGQGKETQYFGPGTRLLVL.

The V call is TRBV11-1, the J call TRBJ2-7; 9 nucleotides agree with TRBD1. The CDR3 has 15 amino acids. CDR1 and CDR2 (germline): SGHAT, FQDESV (reference sequence). Trimming cost V 2 bases and J 2 bases; bases outside gene matches: 4. The CDR3: CASSLLGQGAYEQYF. The CDR3 nucleotides read TGTGCCAGCAGCTTATTGGGACAGGGCGCCTACGAGCAGTACTTC.

CDR3 sequence: CASSFQLASDEQYF. The CDR3 DNA sequence: TGCGCCAGCAGCTTCCAGCTAGCCAGCGACGAGCAGTACTTC. The chain uses TRBV5-1 and TRBJ2-7; D perhaps matches TRBD2 (5 bases). CDR1 and CDR2 (germline): SGHRS, YFSETQ. The V and J ends lost 2 bases and 5 bases respectively, with 14 bases between them. This CDR3 has 14 residues.

The chain combines TRBV15 with TRBJ2-1, with 7 bases identical to TRBD1. V shed 2 bases and J 7 bases; nucleotides not matched to a gene: 5. The CDR3 loop spans 14 amino acids. Germline V gene lookup returns CDR1 LNHNV and CDR2 YYDKDF (reference sequence). CDR3 DNA: TGTGCCACCAGCAGAACGACAGGGAAGAATGAGCAGTTCTTC. Encoded protein: CATSRTTGKNEQFF.

The chain combines TRBV5-1 with TRBJ2-5, with 7 bases matching TRBD2. Looked up from germline, CDR1 is SGHRS and CDR2 is YFSETQ. This CDR3 contains 17 residues. With 0 bases clipped from V and 2 bases from J, the junction kept 10 bases outside the gene matches. CDR3 sequence reads: CASSLGRGPSGQETQYF. DNA of the CDR3: TGCGCCAGCAGCTTGGGAAGGGGACCTAGCGGTCAAGAGACCCAGTACTTC.